A selection of T cell receptor beta chains follows, all from one sample in a study of T cell changes during pregnancy in multiple sclerosis. The data were produced by immunoSEQ multiplex PCR, yet TCRdb's version contains in-frame clones alone and is incomplete. The table lists 110,000 or so clones, roughly 92% of them singletons, with approximately 5.8% in the top ten. The sample was peripheral blood, taken before pregnancy. The receptors come from a female donor with multiple sclerosis, enrolled in a pregnancy study. The CDR3 runs from the conserved cysteine through the conserved F or W. A D gene is named only where the DNA matches it firmly. Clone size is not always given. Where it is, it says once, few, many or a class for expanded clones.

clone_size	d_call	v_call	j_call	cdr3_nt	cdr3_aa
.	TRBD2	TRBV11-3	TRBJ2-1	TGTGCCAGCAGCTTGGGGACTAGCGGTACACACAATGAGCAGTTCTTC	CASSLGTSGTHNEQFF
.	TRBD1	TRBV5-1	TRBJ2-3	TGCGCCAGCAGCCGGGGACAGTTGGTAGATACGCAGTATTTT	CASSRGQLVDTQYF
once	.	TRBV7-9	TRBJ2-5	TGTGCCAGCAGCTTAGGGACAGCCACCCAGTACTTC	CASSLGTATQYF
.	TRBD2	TRBV19	TRBJ2-1	TGTGCCAGTAGTCCACGGGGACTAGCGGGGGGGCGCTCCTACAATGAGCAGTTCTTC	CASSPRGLAGGRSYNEQFF
.	.	TRBV28	TRBJ2-3	TGTGCCAGCAACAACAGGGAGGGTTGGACAGATACGCAGTATTTT	CASNNREGWTDTQYF
once	.	TRBV7-2	TRBJ2-5	TGTGCCAGCAGCTTAGACCGGGAGACCCAGTACTTC	CASSLDRETQYF
.	TRBD2	TRBV5-6	TRBJ2-1	TGTGCCGTCACGGGAGGGGGGGGAACCTACAATGAGCAGTTCTTC	CAVTGGGGTYNEQFF
.	.	TRBV6-4	TRBJ2-7	TGTGCCAGCAGTAGCGATTACGAGCAGTATTTC	CASSSDYEQYF
.	TRBD2	TRBV29-1	TRBJ2-1	TGCAGCGTTGATCGGTTTGCGGGAGAGATACACAATGAGCAGTTCTTC	CSVDRFAGEIHNEQFF
.	.	TRBV21-1	TRBJ2-6	TGTGCCAGACCCCCGGAAGGGGCCGCTTCTTTTCGCTCTGGGGCCAACGTCCTGACTTTC	CARPPEGAASFRSGANVLTF
.	.	TRBV19	TRBJ1-1	TGTGCCAGTAGTATCCCCGAGGGCACTGAAGCTTTCTTT	CASSIPEGTEAFF
few	TRBD1	TRBV29-1	TRBJ1-1	TGCAGCGTTTGGACAGGGAACACTGAAGCTTTCTTT	CSVWTGNTEAFF
once	.	TRBV9	TRBJ2-1	TGTGCCAGCAGCGTGGTGGACAGCGAGCAGTTCTTC	CASSVVDSEQFF
.	TRBD2	TRBV2	TRBJ2-1	TGTGCCAGCAGTGAGAGCCTAGCGGGGGGGATCAATGAGCAGTTCTTC	CASSESLAGGINEQFF
.	.	TRBV28	TRBJ1-5	TGTGCCAGCAGATGGGGGAGGGTGGGCAATCAGCCCCAGCATTTT	CASRWGRVGNQPQHF
.	TRBD2	TRBV4-2	TRBJ2-1	TGTGCCAGCAGCCAAGATATAAGCGGGGGGGCAAAGTACCATGAGCAGTTCTTC	CASSQDISGGAKYHEQFF
.	TRBD2	TRBV2	TRBJ2-1	TGTGCCAGCAGTGTACTAGCGGGGCACAATGAGCAGTTCTTC	CASSVLAGHNEQFF
.	.	TRBV6-1	TRBJ2-1	TGTGCCAGCAGTGATGCTAGCCCTTACAATGAGCAGTTCTTC	CASSDASPYNEQFF
.	.	TRBV6-6	TRBJ2-3	TGTGCCAGCAGTTACTCAGGGGGGGGCACGGATACGCAGTATTTT	CASSYSGGGTDTQYF
.	TRBD1	TRBV11-2	TRBJ1-2	TGTGCCAGCAGCGAGGACAGGGTAGACTATGGCTACACCTTC	CASSEDRVDYGYTF
.	.	TRBV30	TRBJ2-5	TGTGCCTGGAGTGTCTTTGAAGAGACCCAGTACTTC	CAWSVFEETQYF
.	TRBD2	TRBV25-1	TRBJ2-1	TGTGCCAGCAGTGAATATAGGGCTAGCGGGAGGAGAAATGAGCAGTTCTTC	CASSEYRASGRRNEQFF
.	TRBD1	TRBV7-9	TRBJ2-1	TGTGCCAGCAGACCGGGACAGGGCCTATACAATGAGCAGTTCTTC	CASRPGQGLYNEQFF
.	TRBD1	TRBV9	TRBJ2-7	TGTGCCAGCAGCCCTAGGGGGCTTGAGAACGAGCAGTACTTC	CASSPRGLENEQYF
.	.	TRBV10-3	TRBJ2-1	TGTGCCATCAGTGAGTCAAGAGGTAATGAGCAGTTCTTC	CAISESRGNEQFF
.	TRBD1	TRBV4-1	TRBJ1-4	TGCGCCAGCAATTTAAAACTCCGGGACAGGGGAAGCGCAACTAATGAAAAACTGTTTTTT	CASNLKLRDRGSATNEKLFF
few	TRBD1	TRBV7-9	TRBJ1-1	TGTGCCAGCAGCCAGACAGGGTTTTCTGAAGCTTTCTTT	CASSQTGFSEAFF
few	TRBD2	TRBV5-1	TRBJ2-3	TGCGCCAGCAGCTTGGTGCTAGCGGGAGGCACAGATACGCAGTATTTT	CASSLVLAGGTDTQYF
.	TRBD1	TRBV5-5	TRBJ2-7	TGTGCCAGCAGCTTGGTCGAGACAGGGGGGTACGAGCAGTACTTC	CASSLVETGGYEQYF
.	TRBD1	TRBV19	TRBJ1-4	TGTGCCACCGGGACAGCAAATGAAAAACTGTTTTTT	CATGTANEKLFF
.	TRBD2	TRBV10-3	TRBJ2-1	TGTGCCATCAGAGATCTAGCGGGCGGGCTCAATGAGCAGTTCTTC	CAIRDLAGGLNEQFF
.	TRBD2	TRBV13	TRBJ2-7	TGTGCCAGCAGCTCCCGGACTAGCGGGATAAGCGAGCAGTACTTC	CASSSRTSGISEQYF
.	TRBD1	TRBV5-6	TRBJ2-1	TGTGCCAGCAGCGACGGGACAGGGGGTGAGCAGTTCTTC	CASSDGTGGEQFF
.	TRBD1	TRBV5-4	TRBJ1-2	TGTGCCAGCACCGCAGGGGGATATGGCTACACCTTC	CASTAGGYGYTF
.	.	TRBV6-1	TRBJ1-4	TGTGCCAGTAAGAGAGATGAAAAACTGTTTTTT	CASKRDEKLFF
.	.	TRBV5-5	TRBJ1-1	TGTGCCAGCAGCGCAGAGGGCTGGACTGAAGCTTTCTTT	CASSAEGWTEAFF
.	TRBD2	TRBV7-3	TRBJ2-2	TGTGCCAGCAGCGAAAGAGCGGGAGGACGGGGAGGAGGGGAGCTGTTTTTT	CASSERAGGRGGGELFF
once	.	TRBV7-9	TRBJ1-5	TGTGCCAGCAGCTTAGCGGGAGGGGTAGGTCAGCCCCAGCATTTT	CASSLAGGVGQPQHF
.	TRBD2	TRBV7-2	TRBJ2-2	TGTGCCAGCAGCTTAGTCGGGGGGGGATACACCGGGGAGCTGTTTTTT	CASSLVGGGYTGELFF
.	.	TRBV7-2	TRBJ2-5	TGTGCCAGCAGCAGTAGAACTAGCCGGGAGACCCAGTACTTC	CASSSRTSRETQYF
.	.	TRBV4-1	TRBJ2-5	TGCGCCAGCAGCCATCCGGTGAGCCAGGCGCGAGAGACCCAGTACTTC	CASSHPVSQARETQYF
.	.	TRBV5-1	TRBJ2-7	TGCGCCAGCAGCTCGGAAAGGGGGACCTACGAGCAGTACTTC	CASSSERGTYEQYF
.	TRBD2	TRBV5-4	TRBJ2-2	TGTGCCAGCAGGACTAGCGGGATTGGCACCGGGGAGCTGTTTTTT	CASRTSGIGTGELFF
once	.	TRBV5-1	TRBJ2-3	TGCGCCAGCAGCCAGGGGTCAGGCACAGATACGCAGTATTTT	CASSQGSGTDTQYF
.	TRBD2	TRBV5-1	TRBJ2-3	TGCGCCAGCAGCAGGAATAGCGGGGGGACCACAGATACGCAGTATTTT	CASSRNSGGTTDTQYF
.	TRBD2	TRBV6-1	TRBJ2-1	TGTGCCAGCATCCCTAGCGGGATCTACAATGAGCAGTTCTTC	CASIPSGIYNEQFF
once	TRBD1	TRBV6-5	TRBJ1-5	TGTGCCAGCAGTAGAGACAGGGTGAGCAATCAGCCCCAGCATTTT	CASSRDRVSNQPQHF
.	.	TRBV2	TRBJ2-1	TGTGCCAGCAGTGAAAGCCTCTACAATGAGCAGTTCTTC	CASSESLYNEQFF
once	.	TRBV19	TRBJ1-2	TGTGCCAGTAGTCCCGGATGGGCAACGTGGAACTATGGCTACACCTTC	CASSPGWATWNYGYTF
.	TRBD1	TRBV6-5	TRBJ1-2	TGTGCCAGCAGTTGGACAGGGTGGAATGGCTACACCTTC	CASSWTGWNGYTF
.	TRBD1	TRBV15	TRBJ2-2	TGTGCCACCAGCAGAGCCACCGGGACAGGGGGTTCCGGGGAGCTGTTTTTT	CATSRATGTGGSGELFF
once	.	TRBV29-1	TRBJ1-2	TGCAGCGTTGACCTAAGGCGGGCAGGGGCGGGCTTCTATGGCTACACCTTC	CSVDLRRAGAGFYGYTF
.	.	TRBV2	TRBJ2-1	TGTGCCAGCGCTAGGAACCAAGGGTTCTTC	CASARNQGFF
.	.	TRBV7-2	TRBJ2-2	TGTGCCAGCAGCTTAGTGTCGGGGGAGTCCGGGGAGCTGTTTTTT	CASSLVSGESGELFF